The present T cell receptor beta chain was sequenced within a study of blood T cell repertoires in COVID-19. For the study at large: Spain, Italy and the United States supplied samples that represented acute and convalescent COVID-19. In each case, the material was cDNA or gDNA derived from T cells, B-cell-depleted T cells, or PBMCs.

Germline V gene data show CDR1 as GTSNPN and CDR2 as SVGIG (reference sequence). The V and J ends lost 2 bases and 4 bases, in that order; junction bases with no gene match: 17. The CDR3 covers 19 residues. In the source study's methods: Reference gene primers were amplified, and this amplification served to estimate nucleated cell counts. Measured with immunoSEQ multiplex PCR; TCRdb has only the in-frame clones, and not every one. V and J calls and clone size follow that table, whereas D and trimming were derived from the DNA. The sample lists approximately 58,000 clones, 80% to 90% occurring once. The TCR originated in a man aged 55 to 70 with COVID-19, enrolled during active disease. The chain couples TRBV30 to TRBJ1-5, with 10 bases identical to TRBD1. The sequenced sample was peripheral blood. CDR3 protein: CAWSTPRGDGTGVNQPQHF. Here the CDR3 DNA reads TGTGCCTGGAGTACCCCAAGGGGAGATGGGACAGGGGTTAATCAGCCCCAGCATTTT.